This T cell receptor beta chain was captured in a study of cytomegalovirus exposure and HLA in healthy donors (dated by TCRdb to 2016 to 2017). For the wider study: A later analysis indicated that the 95 to 150 validation repertoires were generated on the platform also employed for the 720 or so repertoires of the first cohort. The study was designed to test whether signatures of past pathogen exposure could be identified by cataloging public T cell receptors. A separate validation cohort of some 130 different subjects was used in addition to the roughly 700-subject first cohort. The study combined high-throughput TCR immunosequencing, statistical association of individual TCRs with disease status, and machine learning to predict cytomegalovirus infection status.

Library prep was done by the immunoSEQ multiplex PCR assay. From the authors' description of their analysis: A statistical classification framework was built to diagnose cytomegalovirus status from the catalog of TCR beta chain sequences. The immuneACCESS repertoire file appears here via TCRdb, limited to in-frame rearrangements. These files lack a portion of the clones; in checked studies, under half of the deficit traces to unresolved V genes, and the cause of the others is not known. From that table come the V and J calls and clone size; the DNA was used to work out D and trimming. This sample comprises 330,000 or so clones, just over 85% of them detected only once. Of the sample, around 0.8% is held by the ten largest clones. Relative to germline, V is missing 0 bases and J is missing 0 bases, with 4 bases of the junction outside any gene match. From cysteine to phenylalanine, the CDR3 is 16 amino acids long. Only the CDR3 portion is preserved as DNA: 48 bases, with reading frame beginning at the first base. Sequences LGHNA (CDR1) and YSLEER (CDR2) are obtained from the germline V gene.

Separate from the approximately 690-subject first cohort, the validation cohort of 90 to 150 subjects was the group to which the donors belonged. Findings and caveats that apply to the study as a whole: According to the authors, the approach could potentially be generalized to other disease states and immunological phenotypes. A later analysis had no HLA typing for the validation cohort, so co-occurrence there was scored across all 130 or so repertoires. A later analysis found that TCRs clustered in the first cohort also tended to co-occur in the roughly 110 validation repertoires, with about 94% of cluster scores above 0. The classifier was reported to diagnose cytomegalovirus status with high specificity and sensitivity in both the original cohort and the validation cohort. The study listed over 150 TCR beta chains as associated with cytomegalovirus. Across donors, most TCR sequences were observed very rarely, whereas some public TCRs were present in many individuals. In vitro tests confirmed that a few of the cytomegalovirus-associated TCR beta chains recognize cytomegalovirus antigens.

Notes on this clone: Its recognized antigen is unknown. It has no much larger one-base neighbor in the sample; base qualities were not kept.

The V and J genes are TRBV4-3 and TRBJ1-1; 7 nucleotides in the junction match TRBD1. Sequences were obtained from PBMCs. This clonotype was obtained from a woman between 18 and 29 years old in good health and CMV-seronegative. Here the CDR3 is given as CASSQEHGTVNTEAFF. In nucleotide form, the sequence is TGCGCCAGCAGCCAAGAACACGGGACAGTGAACACTGAAGCTTTCTTT.